This T cell receptor beta chain was found in a study of molecular identifiers for immune sequencing clone quantification. Study context: Replicates involved a five-way split of RNA from roughly 20,000 or 100,000 naive CD8 cells, with sequencing of four. The study, taken as a whole, reports: Spiked Jurkat TCR RNA equivalent to one cell reportedly surfaced among about a million naive cells. Clones above 20 RNA copies contained over 97% of effector molecules but under 1% of naive ones.

A CD8+CD4-CCR7+CD45RA+ phenotype served as the sorting definition for naive CD8 T cells. Germline V CDR1 and CDR2: PRHDT, FYEKMQ (reference sequence). The CDR3 is 13 residues long. The V and J ends lost 5 bases and 5 bases respectively, with 11 bases between them. This clonotype was counted many times. Its target is unknown. Via MiXCR, TCRdb re-called the PCR reads, giving one row per CDR3 protein. This table has a few hundred thousand distinct CDR3 sequences, roughly a fifth appearing once. V gene TRBV13 combines with J gene TRBJ2-3; the D is unclear. The sequenced sample consisted of naive CD8+ T cells from blood, with Jurkat cell RNA spiked in. As for subset: FACS-sorted CD8+CD4-CCR7+CD45RA+ naive T cells. The origin of this receptor is a human donor in good health. Some libraries in this study had Jurkat cell RNA spiked in. Written as DNA, the CDR3 is TGTGCCAGCAGCGCCGTACCGGGAGATACGCAGTATTTT. Protein: CASSAVPGDTQYF.